The subject of this entry is one T cell receptor (beta chain). CDR1 is KGHSH and CDR2 is LQKENI in the germline V gene. Deletions cut 5 bases from V and 7 bases from J, with 12 bases between. The CDR3 extends over 13 amino acids. This sample is drawn from a study of blood T cell repertoires in COVID-19. Study details: There were acute and convalescent COVID-19 samples, and they came from the United States, Italy and Spain. Sample material is recorded as cDNA or gDNA derived from T cells, B-cell-depleted T cells, or PBMCs.

Authors' analysis steps: Reference gene primer amplification gave estimated nucleated cell counts. TCRdb's copy holds only in-frame clones and misses some; the assay was immunoSEQ multiplex PCR. V and J calls and clone size are given by that table; D and trimming were obtained from the DNA. The table records over 200,000 clones, more than 70% of them present only once. Sequenced: peripheral blood. The chain is built from TRBV18 and TRBJ1-5; D remains ambiguous. This clonotype was obtained from a woman aged 55-69 years with acute or convalescent COVID-19. The CDR3 nucleotides read TGTGCCAGCTCATCGACGGAGCGGCAGCCCCAGCATTTT. Translating gives CASSSTERQPQHF. Variable domain in full (rest from reference TRBV18 and TRBJ1-5): NAGVMQNPRHLVRRRGQEARLRCSPMKGHSHVYWYRQLPEEGLKFMVYLQKENIIDESGMPKERFSAEFPKEGPSILRIQQVVRGDSAAYFCASSSTERQPQHFGDGTRLSIL.